What follows describes a single TCR beta chain. This sample stems from a study of blood T cell repertoires in COVID-19. Study-level information: Sites across the United States, Italy and Spain contributed samples from acute and convalescent COVID-19.

TCRdb keeps only in-frame clones here, not all; method: immunoSEQ multiplex PCR. The repertoire holds about 39,000 clones, with about four fifths as singletons. The V gene end was trimmed by 4 bases and the J gene end by 7 bases; junction bases not matched to a gene: 8. The CDR3 totals 15 residues. In germline, CDR1 is LNHDA, CDR2 SQIVND (reference sequence). The chain combines TRBV19 with TRBJ2-7; TRBD1 matches at 12 bases. Source material: peripheral blood. This TCR came from a man aged 60 to 75 in a cohort sampled during active COVID-19. Here the CDR3 DNA reads TGTGCCAGTAGTAAGCCGGGACAGGGGGCGCCTGAGCAGTACTTC. Protein: CASSKPGQGAPEQYF.